Sequencing of this T cell receptor beta chain was carried out in a study of CD8 T cells in ankylosing spondylitis. General study results and limits: Some motif variants were previously reported in reactive arthritis synovial fluid and blood. A CD8+ phenotype characterized the disease-linked clones, which were relatively rare in peripheral blood. Matched ankylosing spondylitis synovial fluid reportedly showed significant enrichment of disease-linked clones. About 8 highly homologous variants made up a TCR beta motif, and this motif appeared characteristic of ankylosing spondylitis blood.

The CDR3 is 13 residues long. V was pared by 5 bases and J by 0 bases, with 7 bases between. Per the germline V gene, CDR1 is DFQATT and CDR2 is SNEGSKA (reference sequence). MiXCR was run by TCRdb on the 5' RACE reads, yielding one entry per CDR3 protein. The table records under 850,000 distinct CDR3 sequences, 15% to 20% of them present only once. As to this clonotype: No antigen is known for it.

Sequenced input: blood, either unsorted or a sorted T cell fraction (not recorded which). This TCR derives from a male donor with ankylosing spondylitis. The chain is built from TRBV20-1 and TRBJ2-2; D unresolved. The CDR3 loop is CSALGTNTGELFF. The CDR3 bases are TGCAGTGCTTTGGGAACGAACACCGGGGAGCTGTTTTTT.